This T cell receptor beta chain stems from a study of human T cells and chemical hapten exposure. For the study at large: Doses of diphenylcyclopropenone went to the patients' scalps weekly throughout the roughly 22-week study. Findings of the study overall: Donors were affected by alopecia, so their immune reaction might vary from that of healthy individuals. The study found expanded TCRs formed significantly more large CDR3 similarity clusters than controls.

TCRdb redid the calling of the RACE reads with MiXCR, one entry per CDR3 protein. The table records 90,000 or so distinct CDR3 sequences, about 9% of them present only once. The time point here: pre-sensitization, week 0. Treatment specified: therapeutic diphenylcyclopropenone sensitization with weekly scalp DPC. Alopecia patients between 18 and 70 years old and suitable for DPC were used as donors. Trimming took 5 bases from V and 3 from J, leaving 5 bases between them. The CDR3 is made up of 12 amino acids. The sample holds a few counts of this clonotype. The antigen remains unidentified. The input for sequencing was whole blood, taken in connection with sensitization to the hapten diphenylcyclopropenone (DPC). V and J are TRBV12-3 or TRBV12-4 and TRBJ1-5, with D unresolved. This receptor was taken from a man aged 40-55 years with alopecia areata. Some clones in this sample may be carry-over from other donors' samples. The CDR3 sequence: CASSESNQPQHF. The CDR3 DNA reads TGTGCCAGCAGTGAATCCAATCAGCCCCAGCATTTT.